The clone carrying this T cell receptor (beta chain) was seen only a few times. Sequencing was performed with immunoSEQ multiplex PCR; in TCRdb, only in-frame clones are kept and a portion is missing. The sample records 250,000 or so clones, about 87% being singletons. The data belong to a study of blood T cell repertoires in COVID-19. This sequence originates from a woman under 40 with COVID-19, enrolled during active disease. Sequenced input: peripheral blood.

This CDR3 is CASSSQTGRSLTDEKLFF. Here the CDR3 DNA reads TGTGCCAGCAGCTCCCAGACAGGCCGTTCCTTGACTGATGAAAAACTGTTTTTT. This chain uses TRBV11-3 with TRBJ1-4; TRBD1 is a possible D gene (6 bases). V was shortened by 4 bases and J by 6 bases, with 24 bases between the two germline ends. Germline CDR1 reads SGHNT; CDR2 reads YENEEA. The CDR3 is 18 residues long.